This T cell receptor beta chain came from a study of T-cell reconstitution after alpha-beta-depleted transplantation in children. In this sample, this clonotype turned up many times. TCRbeta library preparation incorporated unique molecular identifiers. TCRdb re-called the PCR reads through MiXCR, storing one row per CDR3 protein. Found here are approximately 4,600 distinct CDR3 sequences, 7.3% of them singletons; the top ten hold about 2%. Material: PBMCs, mostly from graft donor cells, obtained 60 days after TCRalphabeta/CD19-depleted stem cell transplant. The TCR sequence derives from a boy less than two years old who had a stem cell transplant for SCID, so the T cells may come from the graft donor.

The CDR3 DNA reads TGTGCCAGCAGGGGGGGGGGGCTAACCGGTAGGAAGTTCTTC. It specifies CASRGGGLTGRKFF. This chain joins TRBV2 and TRBJ2-1; TRBD2 is a possible D gene (7 bases). Trimming pared 6 bases from V and 14 bases from J, leaving 23 bases between. Germline CDR1 and CDR2: SNHLY and FYNNEI. The CDR3 totals 14 residues.